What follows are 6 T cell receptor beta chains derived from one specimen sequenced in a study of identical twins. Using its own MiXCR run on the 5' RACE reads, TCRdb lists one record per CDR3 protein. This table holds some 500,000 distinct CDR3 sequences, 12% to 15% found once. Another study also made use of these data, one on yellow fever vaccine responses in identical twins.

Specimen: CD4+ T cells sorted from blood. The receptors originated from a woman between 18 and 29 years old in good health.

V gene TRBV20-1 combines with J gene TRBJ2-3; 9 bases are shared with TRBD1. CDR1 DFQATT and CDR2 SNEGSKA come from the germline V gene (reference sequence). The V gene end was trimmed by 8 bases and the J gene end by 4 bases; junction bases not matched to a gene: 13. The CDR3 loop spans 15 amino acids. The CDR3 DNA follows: TGCAGTTGGGGGACCGGGACAGGGTCTCCAGATACGCAGTATTTT. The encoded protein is CSWGTGTGSPDTQYF.

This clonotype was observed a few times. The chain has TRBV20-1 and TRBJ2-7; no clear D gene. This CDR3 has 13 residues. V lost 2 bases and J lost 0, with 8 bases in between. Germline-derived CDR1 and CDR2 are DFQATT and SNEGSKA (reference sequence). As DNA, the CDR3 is TGCAGTGCTAGATTTGACGTCTCCTACGAGCAGTACTTC. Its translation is CSARFDVSYEQYF.

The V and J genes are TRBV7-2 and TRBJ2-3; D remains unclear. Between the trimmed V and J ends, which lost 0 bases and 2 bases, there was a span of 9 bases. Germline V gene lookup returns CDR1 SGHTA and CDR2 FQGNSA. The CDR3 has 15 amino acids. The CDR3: CASSLAGYATDTQYF. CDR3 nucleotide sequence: TGTGCCAGCAGCTTAGCAGGCTACGCCACAGATACGCAGTATTTT.

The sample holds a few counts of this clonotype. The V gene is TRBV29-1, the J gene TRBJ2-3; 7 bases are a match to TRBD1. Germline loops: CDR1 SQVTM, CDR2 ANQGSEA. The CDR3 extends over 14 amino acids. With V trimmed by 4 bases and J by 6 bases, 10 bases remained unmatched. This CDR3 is CSVGFRGMWDTQYF. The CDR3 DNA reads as TGCAGCGTTGGATTCAGGGGGATGTGGGATACGCAGTATTTT.

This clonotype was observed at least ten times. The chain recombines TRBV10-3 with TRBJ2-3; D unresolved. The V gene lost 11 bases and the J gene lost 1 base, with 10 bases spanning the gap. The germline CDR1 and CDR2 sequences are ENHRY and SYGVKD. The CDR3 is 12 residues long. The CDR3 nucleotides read TGTGCCTCAAGACGGGGCACAGATACGCAGTATTTT. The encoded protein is CASRRGTDTQYF.

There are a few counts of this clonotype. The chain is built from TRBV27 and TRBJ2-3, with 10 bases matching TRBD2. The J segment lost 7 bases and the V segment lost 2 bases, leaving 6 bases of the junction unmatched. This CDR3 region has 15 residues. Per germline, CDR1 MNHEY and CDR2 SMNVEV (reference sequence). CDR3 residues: CASSLLAGAKNTQYF. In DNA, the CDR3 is TGTGCCAGCAGTTTACTAGCGGGAGCAAAAAATACGCAGTATTTT.